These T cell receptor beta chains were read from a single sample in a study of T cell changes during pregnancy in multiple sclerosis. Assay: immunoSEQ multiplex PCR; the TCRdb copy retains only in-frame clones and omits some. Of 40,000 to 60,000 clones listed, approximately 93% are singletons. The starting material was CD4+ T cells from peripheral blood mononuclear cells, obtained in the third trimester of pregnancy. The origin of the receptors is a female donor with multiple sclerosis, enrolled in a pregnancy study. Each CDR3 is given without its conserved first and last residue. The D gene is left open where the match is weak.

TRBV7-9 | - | ASSFEVGGAYGYT
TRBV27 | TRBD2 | ASSLGTSGSYEQY
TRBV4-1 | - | ASSQSVTGFYDEQY
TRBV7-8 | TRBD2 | ASSPAGLATSYEQY
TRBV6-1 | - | ASSGGYREKLF
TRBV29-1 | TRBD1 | SAVRTGVSYEQY
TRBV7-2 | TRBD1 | ASSSRTGTETQY
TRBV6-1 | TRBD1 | ASSEALRGLENTIY
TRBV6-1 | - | SLSGTPAYEQY
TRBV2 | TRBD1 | ASSDVGDRYFYGYT
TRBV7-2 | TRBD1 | ASSPRQGDYGYT
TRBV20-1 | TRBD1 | SAIDRVGYT
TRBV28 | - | ASSLPGNLNTEAF
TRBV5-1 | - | ASSLSVGAGHEQY
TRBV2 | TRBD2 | ASSAFSGLATDTQY
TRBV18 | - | ASSRGRDYEQY
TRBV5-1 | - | ASSGDLKYNEQF
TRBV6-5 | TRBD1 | ASRRTGGLNEQY
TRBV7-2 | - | ASSLRRGDSYNEQF
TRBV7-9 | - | ASSLARADYNEQF
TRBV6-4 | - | ASSDGHSSGANVLT
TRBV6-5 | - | ASSYRGGTEAF
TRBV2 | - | ASSVGRSYEQY
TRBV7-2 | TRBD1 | ASSLVGTATSGANVLT
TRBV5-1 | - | ASSPVRATNEKLF
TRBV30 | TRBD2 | ASREGRKNIQY
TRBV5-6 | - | ASSGGVGGRVKETQY
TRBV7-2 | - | ASSPGQIANTGELF
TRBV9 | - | ASSVGTVARAEAF
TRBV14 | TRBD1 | ASRGDRVWAEAF
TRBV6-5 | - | ASSSQLANTGELF
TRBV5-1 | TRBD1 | ASSVTGDSGYT
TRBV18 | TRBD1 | ASSPSRGPSNTGELF
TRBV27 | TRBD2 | ASSLSKGGVRTDTQY
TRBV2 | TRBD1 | ASTTGTGNEKLF
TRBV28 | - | ASSFGSVETQY
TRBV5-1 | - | ASSLEGRALGYEQY
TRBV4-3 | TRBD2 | ASRLPLAGYSYNEQF
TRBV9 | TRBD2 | ASSVGTSGGTVQETQY
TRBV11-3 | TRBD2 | ASSLNSGGLGETQY
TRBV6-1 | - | ASSTRTVNSPLH
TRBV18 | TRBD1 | ASSVKQGVHNSPLH
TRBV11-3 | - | ASSLAGGNTIY
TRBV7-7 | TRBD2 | ASSLGAGGPINEQF